This T cell receptor (beta chain) was obtained from a study of blood T cells in healthy people across ages. Study results and caveats: It was not possible, with unsorted PBMCs, to conclusively compare naive and antigen-experienced cells. Naive CD4+ cells and diversity were both higher in long-lived donors than in aged donors.

Then a second PCR, running roughly 6 to 12 cycles, was carried out with a sample-barcoded 5' primer and a J-beta primer mix. TCRdb called the 5' RACE reads again in MiXCR, with one record for every CDR3 protein. The sample comprises approximately 900,000 distinct CDR3 sequences, around 48% of which are singletons, and 10% to 15% rests with the top ten. This clonotype was detected only a few times. The antigen is unknown. The germline V gene encodes CDR1 KGHSH and CDR2 LQKENI. The CDR3 runs to 14 residues. The ends were cut back, 3 bases at V and 2 bases at J, with 11 bases in the middle. The chain employs TRBV18 and TRBJ2-7; D is possibly TRBD1 (5 bases). This receptor was identified in a man aged 25-45 years in good health. Sequenced: blood. Here the CDR3 reads CASSPRAGPYEQYF. CDR3 DNA sequence: TGTGCCAGCTCACCTAGGGCAGGGCCCTACGAGCAGTACTTC. The full variable domain, its missing parts supplied by reference TRBV18 and TRBJ2-7, is NAGVMQNPRHLVRRRGQEARLRCSPMKGHSHVYWYRQLPEEGLKFMVYLQKENIIDESGMPKERFSAEFPKEGPSILRIQQVVRGDSAAYFCASSPRAGPYEQYFGPGTRLTVT.